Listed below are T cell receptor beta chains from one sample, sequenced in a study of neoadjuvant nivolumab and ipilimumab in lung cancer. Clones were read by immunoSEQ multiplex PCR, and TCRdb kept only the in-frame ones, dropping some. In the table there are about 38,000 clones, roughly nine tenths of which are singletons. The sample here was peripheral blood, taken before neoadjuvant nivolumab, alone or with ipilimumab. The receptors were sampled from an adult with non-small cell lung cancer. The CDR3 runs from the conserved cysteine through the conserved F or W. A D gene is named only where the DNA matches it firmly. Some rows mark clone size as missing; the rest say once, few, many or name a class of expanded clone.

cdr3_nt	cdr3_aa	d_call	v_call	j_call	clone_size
TGTGCCAGCAGCCGAGACACTAGCGGGAGTTTCAACGAGCAGTACTTC	CASSRDTSGSFNEQYF	TRBD2	TRBV4-2	TRBJ2-7	NA
TGTGCCAGCAGCTTAGTAGCAAACACCATATATTTT	CASSLVANTIYF	NA	TRBV7-2	TRBJ1-3	few
TGCGCCAGCGTCTTGGGTGAAGCGGGACCACACACAGATACGCAGTATTTT	CASVLGEAGPHTDTQYF	TRBD2	TRBV5-1	TRBJ2-3	NA
TGTGCCAGCAGTCGTTTGGGGGGCGGGATGGGCGAGCAGTACTTC	CASSRLGGGMGEQYF	NA	TRBV28	TRBJ2-7	NA
TGTGCCAGCAGTTTAACTTGGCGGGAGTCCTCCCACGAGCAGTACTTC	CASSLTWRESSHEQYF	TRBD2	TRBV27	TRBJ2-7	NA
TGCGCCAGCAGCTTGGATGGTGGGGGCGGGGAGCTGTTTTTT	CASSLDGGGGELFF	NA	TRBV5-1	TRBJ2-2	NA
TGTGCCAGCAGTCAGGGACTAGCGGGAGGTGCTTGGGTCCCGGATACGCAGTATTTT	CASSQGLAGGAWVPDTQYF	TRBD2	TRBV2	TRBJ2-3	NA
TGTGCCAGCAGCTTCTCGAGCGGGAGCTCCTACAATGAGCAGTTCTTC	CASSFSSGSSYNEQFF	TRBD2	TRBV9	TRBJ2-1	NA
TGTGCCAGCAGGCAGCAGGCCTATAGCAATCAGCCCCAGCATTTT	CASRQQAYSNQPQHF	NA	TRBV6-5	TRBJ1-5	NA
TGTGCCAGCAGTCCGGGGGGGGAACCAGATACGCAGTATTTT	CASSPGGEPDTQYF	TRBD2	TRBV7-3	TRBJ2-3	NA
TGTGCCAGCAGCACACAGGGGGACACTTCCTACGAGCAGTACTTC	CASSTQGDTSYEQYF	TRBD1	TRBV9	TRBJ2-7	once
TGCAGCGTTAAACCGGGACCTAACACCGGGGAGCTGTTTTTT	CSVKPGPNTGELFF	NA	TRBV29-1	TRBJ2-2	NA
TGTGCCAGCAGCTTAGCGGAGGGTGAAATAAATACGCAGTATTTT	CASSLAEGEINTQYF	NA	TRBV7-9	TRBJ2-3	NA
TGTGCCAGCAGCTTACGTTACAGGGCCAATGAAAAACTGTTTTTT	CASSLRYRANEKLFF	NA	TRBV7-9	TRBJ1-4	NA
TGTGCCAGCAGCTCGAACCGGGTCTACGAGCAGTACTTC	CASSSNRVYEQYF	NA	TRBV7-9	TRBJ2-7	NA
TGTGCCAGCAGCTTAGCGCTGGGGTGGGAGACCCAGTACTTC	CASSLALGWETQYF	NA	TRBV7-9	TRBJ2-5	NA
TGTGCCTGGAGCCCAGCGGGGGTCCAAGAGACCCAGTACTTC	CAWSPAGVQETQYF	TRBD2	TRBV30	TRBJ2-5	NA
TGTGCCAGCAGAGCCCAGGCCGGGTCCCTCACAGATACGCAGTATTTT	CASRAQAGSLTDTQYF	NA	TRBV7-2	TRBJ2-3	NA
TGTGCCAGCAGAATGCAGGGCTACTCGCAAGAGACCCAGTACTTC	CASRMQGYSQETQYF	NA	TRBV7-9	TRBJ2-5	NA
TGTGCCAGCAGTGAAGGGCAGAACTATGGCTACACCTTC	CASSEGQNYGYTF	NA	TRBV6-4	TRBJ1-2	few
TGTGCCTGGAGCCCCCAAACCGGACAGCAGTTCTTC	CAWSPQTGQQFF	NA	TRBV30	TRBJ2-1	NA
TGTGCCAGCAGTGTAAGGAACTACGAGCAGTACTTC	CASSVRNYEQYF	NA	TRBV2	TRBJ2-7	once
TGTGCCAGCAGGAAGAGTAGGGATGCCAAAAACATTCAGTACTTC	CASRKSRDAKNIQYF	NA	TRBV2	TRBJ2-4	NA
TGTGCCAGCAGCCGGGCTAACTCCTACAATGAGCAGTTCTTC	CASSRANSYNEQFF	NA	TRBV9	TRBJ2-1	NA
TGTGCCAGCTTTGGGACAGGGGGGATCCTATATACGCAGTATTTT	CASFGTGGILYTQYF	TRBD1	TRBV27	TRBJ2-3	NA
TGTGCCAGCAGCTCCGGGACAGGGCCCCCGAACACTGAAGCTTTCTTT	CASSSGTGPPNTEAFF	TRBD1	TRBV9	TRBJ1-1	NA
TGTGCCAGCAGCTCGGGACTAGCGTACAATGAGCAGTTCTTC	CASSSGLAYNEQFF	TRBD2	TRBV11-3	TRBJ2-1	NA
TGTGCCAGCTCACTGCGGACTAGCGGTGACTACAGGGAGCAGTTCTTC	CASSLRTSGDYREQFF	TRBD2	TRBV18	TRBJ2-1	NA
TGTGCCAGCAGCCAGGGATGGACAGATGAAGCTTTCTTT	CASSQGWTDEAFF	NA	TRBV14	TRBJ1-1	NA
TGTGCCTGGGCCATCGCGGGACAGGGCACTGAAGCTTTCTTT	CAWAIAGQGTEAFF	TRBD1	TRBV30	TRBJ1-1	NA
TGTGCCTGGAGTACCCCAGGGGGTGCTGAAGCTTTCTTT	CAWSTPGGAEAFF	TRBD1	TRBV30	TRBJ1-1	NA
TGTGCCTGGACCTCCCAGGGAACTAATGAAAAACTGTTTTTT	CAWTSQGTNEKLFF	NA	TRBV30	TRBJ1-4	NA
TGTGCCAGCAGTTACGACGGACAAAATCAGCCCCAGCATTTT	CASSYDGQNQPQHF	NA	TRBV6-5	TRBJ1-5	NA
TGTGCCAGCAGGGGGACAGCGACCTTTAACTATGGCTACACCTTC	CASRGTATFNYGYTF	TRBD1	TRBV11-2	TRBJ1-2	NA
TGCAGCGTTGGACGTGGCAGGGAGAACTCTGGGGCCAACGTCCTGACTTTC	CSVGRGRENSGANVLTF	NA	TRBV29-1	TRBJ2-6	once
TGTGCCATCAGTGGTCAGGGGGCAAACACCGGGGAGCTGTTTTTT	CAISGQGANTGELFF	TRBD1	TRBV10-3	TRBJ2-2	NA
TGCGCCAGCAGCTTGGGCCAGTCCTACGAGCAGTACTTC	CASSLGQSYEQYF	NA	TRBV5-1	TRBJ2-7	NA
TGCGCCAGCAGTTTTGTAGAGGGGGTCCAAGGTGGCTACACCTTC	CASSFVEGVQGGYTF	NA	TRBV5-1	TRBJ1-2	NA
TGTGCCAGCAGCTTAGAAGGAGCGGGAGGGCTCTATGAGCAGTTCTTC	CASSLEGAGGLYEQFF	TRBD2	TRBV7-8	TRBJ2-1	NA
TGTGCCAGCAGCTTAGGGACTTGGTCTTTCTTC	CASSLGTWSFF	NA	TRBV7-2	TRBJ2-1	NA
TGTGCCAGCAGCCTTCTAGGGGAGACCCAGTACTTC	CASSLLGETQYF	NA	TRBV7-2	TRBJ2-5	NA
TGTGCCAGCAGCTCTGACAGGGGGGCTCGGGGCTACACCTTC	CASSSDRGARGYTF	TRBD1	TRBV11-2	TRBJ1-2	once
TGTGCCAGCTCTCCCGCCCTTGGACAGGGTAAAGATACGCAGTATTTT	CASSPALGQGKDTQYF	TRBD1	TRBV18	TRBJ2-3	NA
TGTGCCAGCAGCTTAGAGGGGCGGACTAGCAGCTACGAGCAGTACTTC	CASSLEGRTSSYEQYF	TRBD2	TRBV7-2	TRBJ2-7	NA
TGTGCCAGCAGCCAAGAAAAGCTGGGCTATGAGCAGTTCTTC	CASSQEKLGYEQFF	NA	TRBV4-2	TRBJ2-1	NA
TGTGCCAGCAGCCCTTCCTTTGGATGGCCTGGGGGCGGCTACACCTTC	CASSPSFGWPGGGYTF	NA	TRBV7-8	TRBJ1-2	NA
TGTGCCAGCAGCACCCAAACAGGGGACGAGCAGTACTTC	CASSTQTGDEQYF	TRBD1	TRBV7-9	TRBJ2-7	NA
TGCGCCAGCAGCCCTGGCACCCTAGCGGGAGGACAAGAGACCCAGTACTTC	CASSPGTLAGGQETQYF	TRBD2	TRBV5-1	TRBJ2-5	NA
TGTGCCAGCAGCCCGCCGGGGGCCAAAAACATTCAGTACTTC	CASSPPGAKNIQYF	NA	TRBV5-6	TRBJ2-4	NA
TGTGCCAGCAGCCTCGGGGGACTAGCGGAAGAGCAGTTCTTC	CASSLGGLAEEQFF	TRBD2	TRBV5-6	TRBJ2-1	NA
TGTGCCAGCTCCCCCAGCGGGAGGGGAGCAACCGGGGAGCTGTTTTTT	CASSPSGRGATGELFF	TRBD2	TRBV18	TRBJ2-2	NA
TGTGCCAGCAGCGCCCCTCACACCTACGAGCAGTACTTC	CASSAPHTYEQYF	NA	TRBV9	TRBJ2-7	NA
TGCGCCAGCAGCCTCAGGGGGCCCCTCAATGAGCAGTTCTTC	CASSLRGPLNEQFF	TRBD1	TRBV4-1	TRBJ2-1	once
TGTGCCAGCAGCTTAAGTTACACTGAAGCTTTCTTT	CASSLSYTEAFF	NA	TRBV7-9	TRBJ1-1	NA
TGTGCCAGCAGCGGGGGGACAGAGTCCTACAATGAGCAGTTCTTC	CASSGGTESYNEQFF	TRBD1	TRBV9	TRBJ2-1	NA